This TCR beta chain derives from a study of shared clonotypes between healthy human individuals. CDR1 and CDR2 (germline): MNHEY, SMNVEV (reference sequence). Trimming removed 2 bases from V and 11 bases from J; junction bases left unmatched: 6. The CDR3 sequence is 14 residues long. The protocol was immunoSEQ multiplex PCR, while the TCRdb copy is restricted to in-frame clones and leaves out a portion. This sample has about 730,000 clones, with 55% to 80% found just once. This clone is a singleton in its sample. The V call is TRBV27, the J call TRBJ1-4; 9 bases fit TRBD1. The receptor was isolated from a woman aged 25 to 39 in good health. The sequencing input was memory CD4+ T cells sorted from blood. Noted subset: CD45RA-negative fraction. CDR3 sequence: CASSLDTGGGKLFF. The CDR3 DNA sequence: TGTGCCAGCAGTTTAGATACAGGGGGCGGGAAACTGTTTTTT.